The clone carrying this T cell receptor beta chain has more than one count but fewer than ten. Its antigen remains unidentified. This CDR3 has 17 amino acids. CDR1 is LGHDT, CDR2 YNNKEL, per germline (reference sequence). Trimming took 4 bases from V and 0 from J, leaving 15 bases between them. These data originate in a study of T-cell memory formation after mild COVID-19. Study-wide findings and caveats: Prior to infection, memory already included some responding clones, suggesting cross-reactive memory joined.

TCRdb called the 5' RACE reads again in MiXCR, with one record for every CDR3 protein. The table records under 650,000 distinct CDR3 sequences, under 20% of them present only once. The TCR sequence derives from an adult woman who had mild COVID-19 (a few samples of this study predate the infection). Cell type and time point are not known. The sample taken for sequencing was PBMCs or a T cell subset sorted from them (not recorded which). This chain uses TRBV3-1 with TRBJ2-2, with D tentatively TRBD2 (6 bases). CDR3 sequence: CASSPGTPIPNTGELFF. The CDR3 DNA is TGTGCCAGCAGCCCGGGGACTCCAATCCCGAACACCGGGGAGCTGTTTTTT.